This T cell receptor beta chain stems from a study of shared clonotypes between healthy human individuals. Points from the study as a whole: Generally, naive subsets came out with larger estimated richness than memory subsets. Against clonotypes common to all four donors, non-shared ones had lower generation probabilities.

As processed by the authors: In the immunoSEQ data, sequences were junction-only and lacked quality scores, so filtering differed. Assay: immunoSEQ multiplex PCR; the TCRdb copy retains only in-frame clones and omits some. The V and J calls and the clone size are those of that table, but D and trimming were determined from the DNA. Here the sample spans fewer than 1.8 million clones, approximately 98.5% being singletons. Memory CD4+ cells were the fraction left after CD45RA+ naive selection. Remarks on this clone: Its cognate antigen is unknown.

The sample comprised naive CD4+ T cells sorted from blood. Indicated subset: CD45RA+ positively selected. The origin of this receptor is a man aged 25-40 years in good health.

The chain's CDR3 is CASSLEGAGPYEQYF. In nucleotides, the CDR3 is TGTGCCAGCAGCTTAGAAGGGGCAGGACCCTACGAGCAGTACTTC. The J gene is TRBJ2-7, the V gene TRBV13, with D possibly TRBD1 on 5 matching bases. The CDR3 is 15 amino acids. The ends were cut back, 1 base at V and 2 bases at J, with 12 bases in the middle. Germline loops: CDR1 PRHDT, CDR2 FYEKMQ (reference sequence).